Sequencing of this T cell receptor (beta chain) was carried out in a study of blood T cell repertoires in COVID-19. This CDR3 region has 14 residues. Germline CDR1 reads MNHEY; CDR2 reads SVGEGT. V gave up 4 bases and J gave up 3 bases; unmatched junction bases: 4. How the authors handled the data: Amplification of reference gene primers was used by the study to estimate nucleated cell counts. TCRdb keeps only in-frame clones here, not all; method: immunoSEQ multiplex PCR. The DNA was the basis for D and trimming; V, J and clone size are from that table. The top ten clones hold around 3% of a sample with about 370,000 clones, roughly 90% of them seen once.

The chain uses TRBV6-2 or TRBV6-3 and TRBJ2-5; 8 nucleotides line up with TRBD2. This clonotype originated in a woman in her thirties with COVID-19, enrolled during active disease. Source material: peripheral blood. CDR3 nucleotides: TGTGCCAGCAGTTCTCGGGGGGGCGAAGAGACCCAGTACTTC. Residues: CASSSRGGEETQYF.